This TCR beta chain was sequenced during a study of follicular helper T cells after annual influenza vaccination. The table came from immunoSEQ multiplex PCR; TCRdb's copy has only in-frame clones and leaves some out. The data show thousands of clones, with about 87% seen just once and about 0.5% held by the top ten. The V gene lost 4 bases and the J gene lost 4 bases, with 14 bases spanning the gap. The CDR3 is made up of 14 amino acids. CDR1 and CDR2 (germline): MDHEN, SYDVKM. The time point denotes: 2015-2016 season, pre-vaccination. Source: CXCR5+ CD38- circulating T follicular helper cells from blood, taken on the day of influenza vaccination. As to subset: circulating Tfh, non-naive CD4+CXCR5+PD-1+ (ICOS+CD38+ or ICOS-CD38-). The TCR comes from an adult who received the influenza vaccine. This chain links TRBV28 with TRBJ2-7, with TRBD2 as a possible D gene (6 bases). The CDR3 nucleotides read TGTGCCAGCAGTTCCCTGGCGGGATCATACGAGCAGTACTTC. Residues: CASSSLAGSYEQYF.